What follows are 24 T cell receptor beta chains derived from one specimen sequenced in a study of blood T cells in healthy people across ages. Using a J-beta primer mix together with a sample-barcoded 5' primer, a second PCR was run for roughly 6 to 12 cycles. TCRdb re-derived calls from the 5' RACE reads in MiXCR, one entry per CDR3 protein. This table has under 1,000,000 distinct CDR3 sequences, around 36% appearing once. Material: blood. These receptors were taken from a man younger than 35 in good health.

This clonotype has at least ten counts. The rearrangement joins TRBV20-1 to TRBJ2-1; perhaps TRBD2 as D (7 bases). Germline CDR1 reads DFQATT; CDR2 reads SNEGSKA (reference sequence). The CDR3 covers 13 residues. CDR3 bases: TGCGGCCTAGGGGGGGCATCCTACAATGAGCAGTTCTTC. This sequence encodes CGLGGASYNEQFF.

The chain combines TRBV12-3 or TRBV12-4 with TRBJ2-5; 8 bases are shared with TRBD2. The CDR3 has 14 residues. V was pared by 7 bases and J by 1 base, with 5 bases of the junction left unmatched. CDR3 coding DNA: TGTGCCAGCACCCCGGGGGGGAGCCAAGAGACCCAGTACTTC. Amino acids: CASTPGGSQETQYF.

This clonotype showed up many times. The rearrangement links TRBV7-2 to TRBJ2-7; TRBD2 matches 11 bases. The CDR3 sequence is 16 residues long. The germline CDR1 and CDR2 sequences are SGHTA and FQGNSA. The trim removed 1 base at V and 4 bases at J, leaving 6 bases unmatched. As DNA, the CDR3 is TGTGCCAGCAGCTTAGGGCTAGCGGGGGGCAGGTACGAGCAGTACTTC. As protein: CASSLGLAGGRYEQYF.

As to this clonotype: Since a much larger clone is just one base distant, this may be a read error. The V and J genes are TRBV29-1 and TRBJ2-3; D is uncertain. The tail of the sequence fits TRBJ1-5 better, so the J call may be wrong. CDR1 SQVTM and CDR2 ANQGSEA come from the germline V gene. This CDR3 is built from 13 residues. CDR3 loop: CSFSSGGTDTQHF. In nucleotides, the CDR3 is TGCAGCTTCTCTAGCGGCGGCACAGATACGCAGCATTTT.

The rearrangement joins TRBV12-3 or TRBV12-4 to TRBJ2-1; 14 bases agree with TRBD2. Germline trimming cut 5 bases from V and 7 bases from J; bases unmatched to any gene: 7. The CDR3 extends over 16 amino acids. The CDR3, as DNA: TGTGCCAGCAGTACAAGACTAGCGGGGGGGAGGAATGAGCAGTTCTTC. The encoded protein is CASSTRLAGGRNEQFF.

This clonotype was recorded a few times. The J gene is TRBJ2-4, the V gene TRBV6-6; TRBD1 agrees at 9 bases. Trimming cost V 5 bases and J 4 bases; bases outside gene matches: 6. This CDR3 region has 15 residues. The germline V gene has CDR1 MNHNY and CDR2 SVGAGI (reference sequence). The CDR3 sequence is CASSPGQGPKNIQYF. CDR3 sequence (DNA): TGTGCCAGCAGTCCCGGACAGGGGCCAAAAAACATTCAGTACTTC.

CDR3 protein: CASSNRQGTSNEQYF. In nucleotides, the CDR3 is TGTGCCAGCAGCAACCGACAGGGGACCAGCAATGAGCAGTACTTC. This rearrangement joins TRBV7-9 to TRBJ2-7; TRBD1 agrees at 8 bases. CDR1 is SEHNR, CDR2 FQNEAQ, per germline (reference sequence). CDR3 length: 15 residues. J gave up 7 bases and V 5 bases, and 13 bases lay outside the gene matches.

This chain links TRBV6-5 with TRBJ2-4; 7 bases fit TRBD2. The J call may be mistaken, given a closer DNA end match to TRBJ2-7. The CDR3 length is 13 residues. In germline, CDR1 is MNHEY, CDR2 SVGAGI. This chain's CDR3 is CASSSTSIDEQYF. In DNA form, the CDR3 reads TGTGCCAGCAGTTCGACTAGCATCGACGAGCAGTACTTC.

This chain connects TRBV9 to TRBJ2-2, with a tentative D call TRBD2 (5 bases). CDR1 is SGDLS, CDR2 YYNGEE, per germline. CDR3 length equals 15 residues. Trimming took 3 bases from V and 1 from J, leaving 10 bases between them. In nucleotides, the CDR3 is TGTGCCAGCAGCGAGAGGGCCCTGAACACCGGGGAGCTGTTTTTT. It specifies CASSERALNTGELFF.

The rearrangement links TRBV6-5 to TRBJ2-1, with D possibly being TRBD1 (9 bases). Per germline, CDR1 MNHEY and CDR2 SVGAGI. Trimming removed 2 bases at V and 6 bases at J, with 14 bases between. There are 15 residues in the CDR3. The CDR3: CASSYGTGTSNEQFF. CDR3 nucleotide sequence: TGTGCCAGCAGTTACGGGACAGGGACTAGCAATGAGCAGTTCTTC.

The gene calls are TRBV5-1 and TRBJ2-3; 7 bases align to TRBD1. There are 16 residues in the CDR3. V gave up 4 bases and J gave up 2 bases; unmatched junction bases: 10. Germline V gene sequence: CDR1 SGHRS, CDR2 YFSETQ. CDR3 sequence: CASSPGPGQLTDTQYF. The CDR3 region has the DNA TGCGCCAGCAGCCCTGGCCCGGGACAGCTCACAGATACGCAGTATTTT.

This clonotype was seen only once. The rearrangement links TRBV12-3 or TRBV12-4 to TRBJ1-1; 7 nucleotides line up with TRBD1. This CDR3 is built from 15 residues. V lost 3 bases and J lost 6; bases outside the gene matches: 10. Here the CDR3 DNA reads TGTGCCAGCAGTTTTAGGGGGCTAAGCGACGCTGAAGCTTTCTTT. The encoded protein is CASSFRGLSDAEAFF.

This clonotype was detected only a few times. The chain combines TRBV9 with TRBJ1-2, with a tentative D call TRBD1 (5 bases). Germline V gene lookup returns CDR1 SGDLS and CDR2 YYNGEE. V was pared by 4 bases and J by 4 bases, with 14 bases between. The CDR3 length is 14 residues. The DNA for the CDR3 is TGTGCCAGCAGCTCCGGGACGCTCGCCTATGGCTACACCTTC. This translates into CASSSGTLAYGYTF.

Of note for this clonotype: Possible read error: a much larger clone is one base away. V gene TRBV20-1 combines with J gene TRBJ2-1; 11 positions agree with TRBD1. The tail of the sequence fits TRBJ2-7 better, so the J call may be wrong. Per the germline V gene, CDR1 is DFQATT and CDR2 is SNEGSKA (reference sequence). This CDR3 is built from 18 residues. The CDR3 here is CSAHSGTGGAGSYNEQYF. Here the CDR3 DNA reads TGCAGTGCTCACTCCGGGACAGGGGGTGCTGGCTCCTACAATGAGCAGTACTTC.

The rearrangement uses TRBV4-1 and TRBJ2-1; D remains ambiguous. The J call is in doubt because the DNA end fits TRBJ2-7 better. CDR1 is MGHRA and CDR2 is YSYEKL in the germline V gene. The CDR3 length is 18 residues. The CDR3 is CASNLNINTDIPYNEQYF. The CDR3 nucleotides are TGCGCCAGCAACCTCAATATAAACACCGACATTCCCTACAATGAGCAGTACTTC.

Only a few counts were recorded for this clonotype. This chain connects TRBV15 to TRBJ2-5; D might be TRBD1 (5 bases). Trimming took off 0 bases at V and 2 bases at J, with 10 bases between the two ends. The CDR3 covers 15 residues. Germline CDR1 reads LNHNV; CDR2 reads YYDKDF (reference sequence). CDR3 coding DNA: TGTGCCACCAGCAGAGATGTGGACACTCAAGAGACCCAGTACTTC. It yields the protein CATSRDVDTQETQYF.

This clonotype was counted at least ten times. V and J are TRBV10-3 and TRBJ2-7; D possibly corresponds to TRBD1 (6 bases). Germline V gives CDR1 ENHRY, CDR2 SYGVKD. V was trimmed by 3 bases and J by 6 bases, leaving 15 bases between them. The CDR3 is made up of 14 amino acids. The CDR3 DNA follows: TGTGCCATCAGTGACTCCGGACAGTCTATCGAGCAGTACTTC. Protein: CAISDSGQSIEQYF.

The chain joins TRBV28 to TRBJ2-4; D assignment may be TRBD1 or TRBD2 (5 bases each). V lost 6 bases, J lost 3 bases, and 9 bases lay in between. CDR3 size: 13 residues. The germline V gene has CDR1 MDHEN and CDR2 SYDVKM. DNA for the CDR3: TGTGCCAGCAGGGAGAGGGGCAAAAACATTCAGTACTTC. Protein product: CASRERGKNIQYF. Using reference TRBV28 and TRBJ2-4 for the parts outside the CDR3, the full variable domain is DVKVTQSSRYLVKRTGEKVFLECVQDMDHENMFWYRQDPGLGLRLIYFSYDVKMKEKGDIPEGYSVSREKKERFSLILESASTNQTSMYLCASRERGKNIQYFGAGTRLSVL.

V gene TRBV7-9 combines with J gene TRBJ1-1; D gene unclear. Trimming shortened V by 5 bases and J by 7 bases, and 17 bases separated the two germline ends. CDR3 size: 14 residues. Per germline, CDR1 SEHNR and CDR2 FQNEAQ (reference sequence). The CDR3 region is CASSHPTVDGEAFF. The CDR3 nucleotides are TGTGCCAGCAGCCACCCAACAGTGGATGGTGAAGCTTTCTTT.

The rearrangement joins TRBV7-2 to TRBJ2-5; D is possibly TRBD2 (5 bases). The CDR3 has 15 amino acids. Germline V CDR1 and CDR2: SGHTA, FQGNSA. The ends were cut back, 4 bases at V and 3 bases at J, with 15 bases in the middle. CDR3 nucleotide sequence: TGTGCCAGCAGCTCGCCCGGACGGGGAAAAGAGACCCAGTACTTC. Protein: CASSSPGRGKETQYF.

In its sample, this clonotype was seen a few times. J is TRBJ2-3 and V is TRBV6-4, with D perhaps matching TRBD2 (7 bases). The germline V and J ends were trimmed by 3 bases and 7 bases, with 17 bases remaining between them. Germline-derived CDR1 and CDR2 are MRHNA and SNTAGT. The CDR3 consists of 15 residues. CDR3 in amino acids: CASSDRGAPGNTQYF. The CDR3 DNA is TGTGCCAGCAGTGATCGGGGGGCGCCCGGAAATACGCAGTATTTT.

This clonotype was seen many times. The chain uses TRBV2 and TRBJ1-2, with D unclear. The V and J ends lost 4 bases and 4 bases respectively, with 19 bases between them. The length of the CDR3 is 16 residues. The germline V gene encodes CDR1 SNHLY and CDR2 FYNNEI. This CDR3 is CASSAGGVNLVYGYTF. The CDR3 bases are TGTGCCAGCAGTGCGGGTGGGGTCAATCTCGTCTATGGCTACACCTTC.

This clonotype turned up a few times. This chain joins TRBV9 and TRBJ2-1; D gene uncertain. V was cut by 0 bases and J by 8 bases, with 12 bases left in between. CDR3 length: 14 amino acids. The germline gives CDR1 SGDLS, CDR2 YYNGEE. CDR3 protein: CASSVARVRDEQFF. The CDR3, as DNA: TGTGCCAGCAGCGTAGCTCGGGTCCGGGATGAGCAGTTCTTC.

As for this clonotype: Being one base from a much bigger clone, this may be a read error. The chain has TRBV27 and TRBJ2-5; D unresolved. The DNA end favors TRBJ2-7, so the J call may be wrong. Germline CDR1 reads MNHEY; CDR2 reads SMNVEV (reference sequence). The CDR3 totals 12 residues. The CDR3 DNA sequence: TGTGCCAGCATTTTAGGGTGGGGCGAGCAGTACTTC. Translating gives CASILGWGEQYF.